This T cell receptor (beta chain) was obtained from a study of T cell repertoires in cytomegalovirus infection. Study summary: In public TCR beta signatures, there were indications of both CMV infection and matching HLA type.

V shed 7 bases and J shed 1 base, with 11 bases lying between them. Germline V lookup: CDR1 MDHEN, CDR2 SYDVKM. The CDR3 runs to 15 residues. TCRdb called the reads again in MiXCR, with one record for every CDR3 protein. The sample consists of approximately 630,000 distinct CDR3 sequences, less than 25% of them appearing once. Overall study results and limits: Clonotype analysis showed dominance of the ex vivo response by HLA-C-restricted CMV-specific TCR beta clonotypes. CMV carriers having the relevant HLA were flagged by cumulative public TCR beta family frequency.

This clonotype was observed at least ten times. Antigen unknown. The sample taken for sequencing was CD8+ T cells from PBMCs. The sequence was obtained from a human donor in good health (CMV status not recorded). Some clones in this sample may be carry-over from other donors' samples. This chain connects TRBV28 to TRBJ1-6; D call uncertain. CDR3 residues: CASIWGGSYNSPLHF. The CDR3 DNA is TGTGCCAGCATCTGGGGTGGTTCCTATAATTCACCCCTCCACTTT.